The rows below give T cell receptor beta chains drawn from one sample of a study of Ad26.COV2.S vaccination and SARS-CoV-2 variants. Profiled with immunoSEQ multiplex PCR; TCRdb holds only in-frame clones, not every one. The table has around 270,000 clones, 87% seen once; the top ten hold under 3%. The sample consisted of peripheral blood, taken in a trial of Ad26.COV2.S vaccine versus placebo. The receptors stem from a person between 18 and 60 years old who received the Ad26.COV2.S COVID-19 vaccine or a placebo. The CDR3 runs from the conserved cysteine through the conserved F or W. D genes are given only for firm matches. Clone sizes are given selectively: once, few, many, or a class where the clone is expanded.

j_gene	d_gene	v_gene	abundance	CDR3aa	CDR3nt
TRBJ2-1	.	TRBV7-9	.	CASSNPGDSYNEQFF	TGTGCCAGCAGCAACCCAGGGGACTCCTACAATGAGCAGTTCTTC
TRBJ2-7	TRBD1	TRBV4-1	.	CASSHLLIRDRGNDEQYF	TGCGCCAGCAGCCACCTCCTAATAAGGGACAGGGGCAACGACGAGCAGTACTTC
TRBJ1-5	.	TRBV29-1	.	CSALWGNNQPQHF	TGCAGCGCCCTTTGGGGGAACAATCAGCCCCAGCATTTT
TRBJ1-6	.	TRBV6-5	.	CASTRRATDGSPLHF	TGTGCCAGCACCCGAAGGGCGACGGATGGTTCACCCCTCCACTTT
TRBJ2-2	.	TRBV7-9	.	CASSPTSHTYLRNTGELFF	TGTGCCAGCAGCCCTACCTCCCATACCTACCTCAGAAACACCGGGGAGCTGTTTTTT
TRBJ2-1	.	TRBV4-3	.	CASSLEGISYNEQFF	TGCGCCAGCAGCCTCGAGGGGATAAGCTACAATGAGCAGTTCTTC
TRBJ2-2	.	TRBV11-1	.	CASSLSTDTGELFF	TGTGCCAGCAGCTTAAGCACGGACACCGGGGAGCTGTTTTTT
TRBJ2-1	TRBD2	TRBV6-4	.	CACSARLAGGFNEQFF	TGTGCCTGCAGTGCCAGACTAGCGGGAGGGTTCAATGAGCAGTTCTTC
TRBJ1-2	.	TRBV12-3/TRBV12-4	.	CASSLSGNGYTF	TGTGCCAGCAGTTTATCAGGGAATGGCTACACCTTC
TRBJ2-7	TRBD2	TRBV2	.	CASSAPGGSSSYEQYF	TGTGCCAGCAGTGCCCCCGGGGGGTCTAGCTCCTACGAGCAGTACTTC
TRBJ2-5	TRBD2	TRBV11-2	.	CASTRAQGTSGKQETQYF	TGTGCCAGCACGCGGGCTCAAGGGACTAGCGGGAAACAAGAGACCCAGTACTTC
TRBJ1-1	.	TRBV29-1	.	CSGYQGWGAEAFF	TGCAGCGGCTATCAGGGGTGGGGCGCTGAAGCTTTCTTT
TRBJ1-1	.	TRBV7-2	.	CASSLGWGGTEAFF	TGTGCCAGCAGCTTGGGCTGGGGGGGCACTGAAGCTTTCTTT
TRBJ2-1	TRBD2	TRBV4-3	once	CASSQGGGRGNNEQFF	TGCGCCAGCAGCCAGGGGGGCGGGAGGGGAAACAATGAGCAGTTCTTC
TRBJ2-3	TRBD2	TRBV7-2	.	CASSLGTSGTDTQYF	TGTGCCAGCAGCCTCGGGACTAGCGGGACAGATACGCAGTATTTT
TRBJ1-2	.	TRBV3-1/TRBV3-2	.	CASSQDRRSVGDGYTF	TGTGCCAGCAGCCAAGATCGACGGTCAGTAGGGGATGGCTACACCTTC
TRBJ1-1	TRBD1	TRBV19	few	CASSGTGGVTEAFF	TGTGCCAGTAGTGGCACAGGGGGGGTCACTGAAGCTTTCTTT
TRBJ2-1	.	TRBV7-9	.	CASSLGLMNEQFF	TGTGCCAGCAGCTTAGGTTTGATGAATGAGCAGTTCTTC
TRBJ2-2	TRBD1	TRBV9	.	CASKGTGDTGELFF	TGTGCCAGCAAAGGGACAGGGGACACCGGGGAGCTGTTTTTT
TRBJ1-2	TRBD1	TRBV9	.	CASSVTGQSNYGYTF	TGTGCCAGCAGCGTAACGGGACAGTCTAACTATGGCTACACCTTC
TRBJ1-6	.	TRBV12-5	.	CASGQGFENSPLHF	TGTGCTAGTGGACAGGGCTTTGAAAATTCACCCCTCCACTTT
TRBJ2-2	TRBD2	TRBV23-1	.	CASSLLAGDTGELFF	TGCGCCAGCAGTCTACTAGCGGGGGACACCGGGGAGCTGTTTTTT
TRBJ2-3	.	TRBV2	.	CASTPDPSTDTQYF	TGTGCCAGCACGCCAGACCCTAGCACAGATACGCAGTATTTT
TRBJ2-2	TRBD2	TRBV5-5	.	CASSLNPSGGTGELFF	TGTGCCAGCAGCTTGAACCCTAGCGGGGGGACCGGGGAGCTGTTTTTT
TRBJ2-1	.	TRBV7-9	few	CASSFTSGSYSYNEQFF	TGTGCCAGCAGCTTTACCAGCGGGTCCTACTCCTACAATGAGCAGTTCTTC
TRBJ1-5	.	TRBV4-1	few	CASSQDSAALHQPQHF	TGCGCCAGCAGCCAAGATAGCGCGGCACTCCATCAGCCCCAGCATTTT
TRBJ2-7	TRBD1	TRBV5-4	.	CASSLAGTGGLYEQYF	TGTGCCAGCAGCTTGGCCGGCACAGGGGGACTCTACGAGCAGTACTTC
TRBJ1-1	.	TRBV5-1	.	CASSFTGTTVFF	TGCGCCAGCAGCTTTACCGGGACAACAGTTTTCTTT
TRBJ1-1	.	TRBV30	.	CAWSQLITEAFF	TGTGCCTGGAGTCAGCTAATCACTGAAGCTTTCTTT
TRBJ2-5	.	TRBV19	.	CASSIAVKETQYF	TGTGCCAGTAGTATCGCAGTGAAAGAGACCCAGTACTTC
TRBJ2-1	.	TRBV5-4	.	CASSLPGSYNEQFF	TGTGCCAGCAGCCTTCCGGGCTCCTACAATGAGCAGTTCTTC
TRBJ2-5	.	TRBV12-3/TRBV12-4	.	CASSRTGETQYF	TGTGCCAGCAGCCGGACCGGGGAGACCCAGTACTTC
TRBJ2-5	.	TRBV4-2	.	CASSRPEGQETQYF	TGTGCCAGCAGCCGCCCGGAGGGCCAAGAGACCCAGTACTTC
TRBJ2-2	.	TRBV3-1/TRBV3-2	.	CASSAGTYNTGELFF	TGTGCCAGCAGCGCCGGGACTTATAACACCGGGGAGCTGTTTTTT
TRBJ2-7	TRBD2	TRBV7-9	.	CASSLVGGSSYEQYF	TGTGCCAGCAGCTTAGTCGGCGGGAGCTCCTACGAGCAGTACTTC
TRBJ1-1	TRBD1	TRBV2	.	CASKGRQGDTEAFF	TGTGCCAGCAAGGGAAGACAGGGGGACACTGAAGCTTTCTTT
TRBJ1-2	TRBD1	TRBV5-1	.	CASSFGQADYGYTF	TGCGCCAGCAGCTTTGGACAGGCAGACTATGGCTACACCTTC
TRBJ1-3	.	TRBV7-9	.	CASRQTQGLDTIYF	TGTGCCAGCAGACAAACCCAGGGGCTTGACACCATATATTTT
TRBJ2-7	.	TRBV6-5	.	CASTILGSYEQYF	TGTGCCAGCACTATACTGGGATCTTACGAGCAGTACTTC
TRBJ1-2	TRBD1	TRBV4-1	.	CASSSRGLDRGQIGYGYTF	TGCGCCAGCAGCTCAAGAGGTCTTGACAGGGGGCAAATCGGCTATGGCTACACCTTC
TRBJ1-2	.	TRBV6-2/TRBV6-3	.	CASSYSGPNYGYTF	TGTGCCAGCAGTTACTCCGGACCTAACTATGGCTACACCTTC
TRBJ1-2	.	TRBV6-5	.	CASSRDRGYGYTF	TGTGCCAGCAGCCGGGACCGAGGCTATGGCTACACCTTC
TRBJ2-7	.	TRBV6-6	.	CASSRDRYEQYF	TGTGCCAGCAGTCGGGACCGGTACGAGCAGTACTTC
TRBJ1-1	.	TRBV11-2	once	CASSPSTTGSTEAFF	TGTGCCAGCAGCCCATCGACCACAGGGAGCACTGAAGCTTTCTTT
TRBJ1-4	TRBD1	TRBV13	.	CASSSLGTGGEKLFF	TGTGCCAGCAGCAGCCTTGGGACAGGGGGTGAAAAACTGTTTTTT
TRBJ1-5	.	TRBV6-2/TRBV6-3	.	CASSYSVTGGGPQHF	TGTGCCAGCAGTTACTCTGTGACGGGCGGGGGGCCCCAGCATTTT
TRBJ2-5	TRBD1	TRBV7-9	.	CASSLVALRDRGLETQYF	TGTGCCAGCAGCTTAGTAGCTCTCCGGGACAGGGGGCTGGAGACCCAGTACTTC
TRBJ2-2	.	TRBV7-2	.	CASSLEGRKYTGELFF	TGTGCCAGCAGCTTAGAGGGCAGAAAATACACCGGGGAGCTGTTTTTT
TRBJ2-5	TRBD1	TRBV11-2	.	CASSKGQGMETQYF	TGTGCCAGCAGCAAAGGACAGGGGATGGAGACCCAGTACTTC
TRBJ1-1	.	TRBV18	.	CASSPLGNTEAFF	TGTGCCAGCTCACCATTAGGGAACACTGAAGCTTTCTTT
TRBJ1-2	.	TRBV2	few	CASRSRDQGYGYTF	TGTGCCAGCAGATCTAGGGACCAGGGCTATGGCTACACCTTC
TRBJ1-6	.	TRBV9	.	CASSVGGGNSPLHF	TGTGCCAGCAGCGTAGGAGGGGGGAATTCACCCCTCCACTTT
TRBJ2-7	.	TRBV19	.	CASSIDSRTGGYEQYF	TGTGCCAGTAGTATAGACTCAAGGACTGGAGGATACGAGCAGTACTTC
TRBJ2-3	.	TRBV19	.	CASSIGEYTAEDTQYF	TGTGCCAGTAGTATAGGGGAATACACCGCAGAAGATACGCAGTATTTT
TRBJ2-7	.	TRBV7-6	.	CASSLGQNKWYF	TGTGCCAGCAGCTTAGGACAGAATAAGTGGTACTTC
TRBJ2-2	TRBD2	TRBV7-3	.	CASSFRGLAGPGELFF	TGTGCCAGCAGCTTTCGGGGACTAGCGGGGCCCGGGGAGCTGTTTTTT
TRBJ2-3	.	TRBV7-9	.	CASSLDRSTDTQYF	TGTGCCAGCAGCTTGGACCGAAGCACAGATACGCAGTATTTT
TRBJ2-7	TRBD2	TRBV5-5	.	CASSRRGLAGASSYEQYF	TGTGCCAGCAGCCGAAGGGGACTAGCGGGGGCCTCGTCCTACGAGCAGTACTTC
TRBJ1-2	TRBD1	TRBV7-9	.	CASSFRDGDSYGYTF	TGTGCCAGCAGCTTTAGAGATGGGGACAGCTATGGCTACACCTTC